Below, one T cell receptor beta chain is given with its context. The junction had 16 bases not matched to a gene; V was cut back by 5 bases and J by 8 bases. In germline, CDR1 is MNHNY, CDR2 SVGAGI (reference sequence). The CDR3 spans 16 residues. The data belong to a study of blood T cells in healthy people across ages. Using a J-beta primer mix together with a sample-barcoded 5' primer, a second PCR was run for roughly 7 to 11 cycles. Each of the cDNA molecules was tagged by a template-switch adaptor with 12 random nucleotides. Researchers report that each sample yielded at least 3 million CDR3-containing paired-end reads. Via MiXCR, TCRdb re-called the 5' RACE reads, giving one row per CDR3 protein. The sample lists 780,000 or so distinct CDR3 sequences, roughly 25% occurring once. This sample also belongs to another study, concerning T cells of mothers and their children.

The clonotype comes from a boy younger than 18 in good health. Sequenced input: blood. The chain has TRBV6-6 and TRBJ1-2; 8 bases match TRBD1. CDR3 residues: CASSPDRTGRAQGYTF. CDR3 nucleotides: TGTGCCAGCAGTCCCGACAGGACAGGGCGCGCTCAGGGCTACACCTTC.